The 10 T cell receptor beta chains in this list originate from one sample, sequenced in a study of CD8 T cells in Susac syndrome. Random hexamers were used to reverse transcribe about 0.5 to 1 ug of RNA. TCRdb passed the immunoSEQ multiplex PCR reads through MiXCR, listing each CDR3 protein once. This table has some 200,000 distinct CDR3 sequences, approximately 95% appearing once. The sample was CD4+ T cells from PBMCs. The receptors were sampled from a human donor with multiple sclerosis.

The chain employs TRBV7-2 and TRBJ1-1; D gene unclear. The length of the CDR3 is 13 residues. Germline assignment: CDR1 SGHTA and CDR2 FQGNSA. The V and J ends lost 4 bases and 1 base respectively, with 7 bases between them. DNA for the CDR3: TGTGCCAGCAGCTATACTGGGAACACTGAAGCTTTCTTT. Encoded protein: CASSYTGNTEAFF.

The rearrangement joins TRBV30 to TRBJ1-2; D gene ambiguous. Trimming pared 1 base from V and 7 bases from J, leaving 7 bases between. In germline, CDR1 is GTSNPN, CDR2 SVGIG (reference sequence). The CDR3 is 11 residues long. The CDR3 loop reads CAWSAGAGYTF. The CDR3 DNA reads as TGTGCCTGGAGTGCAGGTGCTGGCTACACCTTC. Full variable domain (missing parts from reference TRBV30 and TRBJ1-2): SQTIHQWPATLVQPVGSPLSLECTVEGTSNPNLYWYRQAAGRGLQLLFYSVGIGQISSEVPQNLSASRPQDRQFILSSKKLLLSDSGFYLCAWSAGAGYTFGSGTRLTVV.

DNA of the CDR3: TGTGCCAGCAGTCGTACAGGGGGCCGGGGTTACGAGCAGTACTTC. Amino acids: CASSRTGGRGYEQYF. The chain recombines TRBV28 with TRBJ2-7; 9 positions agree with TRBD1. The CDR3 loop spans 15 amino acids. Looked up from germline, CDR1 is MDHEN and CDR2 is SYDVKM. Losses at the gene ends were 5 bases for V and 4 bases for J; bases not matched to a gene: 9.

This rearrangement joins TRBV20-1 to TRBJ2-1; D assignment may be TRBD1 or TRBD2 (5 bases each). V dropped 6 bases and J dropped 9 bases, with 18 bases sitting between them. The CDR3 extends over 13 amino acids. CDR1 DFQATT and CDR2 SNEGSKA come from the germline V gene (reference sequence). In DNA form, the CDR3 reads TGCAGTGCCGCTCGGGGCAGCGTGGGTGAGCAGTTCTTC. Its translation: CSAARGSVGEQFF.

The rearrangement joins TRBV20-1 to TRBJ1-1; D perhaps matches TRBD1 (6 bases). In germline, CDR1 is DFQATT, CDR2 SNEGSKA (reference sequence). The CDR3 totals 13 residues. The V end lost 4 bases, the J end lost 4 bases, and 13 bases lay between the germline ends. As DNA, the CDR3 is TGCAGTGCTAAAGCAGGGGAAGGCACTGAAGCTTTCTTT. It codes for CSAKAGEGTEAFF.

The chain links TRBV12-3 or TRBV12-4 to TRBJ2-1; 8 nucleotides line up with TRBD1. The CDR3 has 13 amino acids. The junction had 7 bases not matched to a gene; V was cut back by 6 bases and J by 9 bases. DNA for the CDR3: TGTGCCAGCAGAAGACAGGGGCCAGGTGAGCAGTTCTTC. It is translated as CASRRQGPGEQFF.

V gene TRBV25-1 combines with J gene TRBJ2-1; D is ambiguous. V shed 2 bases and J shed 8 bases, with 10 bases lying between them. Per germline, CDR1 MGHDK and CDR2 SYGVNS. The CDR3 extends over 13 amino acids. As DNA, the CDR3 is TGTGCCAGCAGTGAACCCGTTCGCGATGAGCAGTTCTTC. It specifies CASSEPVRDEQFF.

The rearrangement joins TRBV2 to TRBJ1-1; TRBD1 agrees at 7 bases. This CDR3 has 13 amino acids. Germline CDR1 reads SNHLY; CDR2 reads FYNNEI. J gave up 0 bases and V 8 bases, and 3 bases lay outside the gene matches. The CDR3 region has the DNA TGTGCCAGCCAGACAGGGATGAACACTGAAGCTTTCTTT. Translation gives CASQTGMNTEAFF.

The genes are TRBV29-1 and TRBJ1-1; D is uncertain. The germline V and J ends were trimmed by 6 bases and 0 bases, with 14 bases remaining between them. The germline CDR1 and CDR2 sequences are SQVTM and ANQGSEA. The CDR3 has 14 residues. CDR3 loop: CSVSPGFMNTEAFF. CDR3 sequence (DNA): TGCAGCGTCTCTCCGGGGTTTATGAACACTGAAGCTTTCTTT.

The rearrangement links TRBV7-2 to TRBJ1-2; 8 bases match TRBD1. The CDR3 has 13 residues. With V trimmed by 5 bases and J by 13 bases, 12 bases remained unmatched. Per the germline V gene, CDR1 is SGHTA and CDR2 is FQGNSA. The CDR3 nucleotides read TGTGCCAGCAGCCCGACAGGGGATTATATACGCACCTTC. This sequence encodes CASSPTGDYIRTF.